A selection of T cell receptor beta chains follows, all from one sample in a study of radiation and T cells in renal cell carcinoma. Produced via immunoSEQ multiplex PCR; TCRdb's table is partial and in-frame only. The sample includes approximately 120,000 clones, about four fifths of them seen just once. The material was blood, obtained from a patient whose treatment included radiotherapy and nephrectomy. Receptors were obtained from a man over 45 with renal cell carcinoma. CDR3s include the opening cysteine and the closing phenylalanine or tryptophan. The order of the fields is J gene, V gene, clone size, D gene, CDR3 DNA, CDR3 protein. A D gene is named only where the DNA matches it firmly. Rows give clone size only sometimes, using once, few, many, or a class for an expanded clone.

J gene: TRBJ2-3
V gene: TRBV27
clone size: few
D gene: TRBD2
CDR3 DNA: TGTGCCAGCAGTTTCGGGGGGGGAGGCACAGATACGCAGTATTTT
CDR3 protein: CASSFGGGGTDTQYF

J gene: TRBJ1-1
V gene: TRBV9
clone size: .
D gene: .
CDR3 DNA: TGTGCCAGCAGTCGTAACCACATGAACACTGAAGCTTTCTTT
CDR3 protein: CASSRNHMNTEAFF

J gene: TRBJ2-1
V gene: TRBV27
clone size: .
D gene: .
CDR3 DNA: TGTGCCAGCAGTCCCGATCTGACGACCTCCTACAATGAGCAGTTCTTC
CDR3 protein: CASSPDLTTSYNEQFF

J gene: TRBJ2-1
V gene: TRBV27
clone size: .
D gene: TRBD2
CDR3 DNA: TGTGCCAGCAGTTTATCCTCTAGCGGGGGGTACAATGAGCAGTTCTTC
CDR3 protein: CASSLSSSGGYNEQFF

J gene: TRBJ2-1
V gene: TRBV4-1
clone size: .
D gene: TRBD1
CDR3 DNA: TGCGCCAGCAGCCCGTGGGGGGGACAGGGCTACAATGAGCAGTTCTTC
CDR3 protein: CASSPWGGQGYNEQFF

J gene: TRBJ1-2
V gene: TRBV18
clone size: .
D gene: .
CDR3 DNA: TGTGCCAGCTCACCCCCGGGGTGGGAGTATGGCTACACCTTC
CDR3 protein: CASSPPGWEYGYTF

J gene: TRBJ2-1
V gene: TRBV2
clone size: .
D gene: TRBD1
CDR3 DNA: TGTGCCAGCAGTCTACAGGGGTCCTACAATGAGCAGTTCTTC
CDR3 protein: CASSLQGSYNEQFF

J gene: TRBJ2-7
V gene: TRBV6-6
clone size: .
D gene: .
CDR3 DNA: TGTGCCAGCAGTCAATACTCCGGAGGTCCCTACGAGCAGTACTTC
CDR3 protein: CASSQYSGGPYEQYF

J gene: TRBJ2-3
V gene: TRBV2
clone size: .
D gene: .
CDR3 DNA: TGTGCCAGCAGTGAAGCGCTTCTCGTTGACGATACGCAGTATTTT
CDR3 protein: CASSEALLVDDTQYF

J gene: TRBJ1-1
V gene: TRBV6-5
clone size: .
D gene: .
CDR3 DNA: TGTGCCAGCAGTTACAGGGGGTCTAGCACTGAAGCTTTCTTT
CDR3 protein: CASSYRGSSTEAFF

J gene: TRBJ2-7
V gene: TRBV10-3
clone size: .
D gene: TRBD1
CDR3 DNA: TGTGCCATCGCCCGACAGGGGTGGGCCGAGCAGTACTTC
CDR3 protein: CAIARQGWAEQYF

J gene: TRBJ1-2
V gene: TRBV14
clone size: few
D gene: .
CDR3 DNA: TGTGCCAGCAGCCAAGGGCAGAACTATGGCTACACCTTC
CDR3 protein: CASSQGQNYGYTF

J gene: TRBJ2-7
V gene: TRBV10-2
clone size: .
D gene: TRBD1
CDR3 DNA: TGCGCCAGCAGTGGCCGGGACAGGGGAGGAACCTACGAGCAGTACTTC
CDR3 protein: CASSGRDRGGTYEQYF

J gene: TRBJ2-1
V gene: TRBV19
clone size: .
D gene: TRBD2
CDR3 DNA: TGTGCCAGTAGTATAGCTCAGGGAGGGAAGTACAATGAGCAGTTCTTC
CDR3 protein: CASSIAQGGKYNEQFF

J gene: TRBJ1-3
V gene: TRBV28
clone size: .
D gene: .
CDR3 DNA: TGTGCCAGCAGTTTATGGGGGTTCAAGTTAAACACCATATATTTT
CDR3 protein: CASSLWGFKLNTIYF

J gene: TRBJ2-1
V gene: TRBV29-1
clone size: .
D gene: TRBD1
CDR3 DNA: TGCAGCGTTGAGCGGACAGGGACCTACAATGAGCAGTTCTTC
CDR3 protein: CSVERTGTYNEQFF

J gene: TRBJ2-1
V gene: TRBV7-9
clone size: few
D gene: .
CDR3 DNA: TGTGCCAGCAGCGCGAACCTGCGTGAGTACAATGAGCAGTTCTTC
CDR3 protein: CASSANLREYNEQFF

J gene: TRBJ1-2
V gene: TRBV13
clone size: .
D gene: .
CDR3 DNA: TGTGCCAGCAGCCGCGGACAGTCACGGAGTGGCTACACCTTC
CDR3 protein: CASSRGQSRSGYTF

J gene: TRBJ2-6
V gene: TRBV18
clone size: .
D gene: .
CDR3 DNA: TGTGCCAGCTCACCGGGAGAATCTGGGGCCAACGTCCTGACTTTC
CDR3 protein: CASSPGESGANVLTF

J gene: TRBJ2-1
V gene: TRBV7-3
clone size: few
D gene: .
CDR3 DNA: TGTGCCAGCAGCTTCGACCGGAGCTACAATGAGCAGTTCTTC
CDR3 protein: CASSFDRSYNEQFF

J gene: TRBJ1-1
V gene: TRBV27
clone size: once
D gene: TRBD1
CDR3 DNA: TGTGCCAGCAGTTCTAGAGGACAGGGGCGTAGGAGCACTGAAGCTTTCTTT
CDR3 protein: CASSSRGQGRRSTEAFF

J gene: TRBJ2-7
V gene: TRBV4-2
clone size: few
D gene: .
CDR3 DNA: TGTGCCAGCAGCCAACGAACAGGGTCCTACGAGCAGTACTTC
CDR3 protein: CASSQRTGSYEQYF

J gene: TRBJ2-1
V gene: TRBV9
clone size: .
D gene: TRBD2
CDR3 DNA: TGTGCCAGCAGCGTAGGTACTAGCGGATACAATGAGCAGTTCTTC
CDR3 protein: CASSVGTSGYNEQFF

J gene: TRBJ2-2
V gene: TRBV7-7
clone size: few
D gene: .
CDR3 DNA: TGTGCTAGCAGCTTAGAGGCAGCCACCGGGGAGCTGTTTTTT
CDR3 protein: CASSLEAATGELFF

J gene: TRBJ1-6
V gene: TRBV6-1
clone size: .
D gene: .
CDR3 DNA: TGTGCCAGCAGTCCCCGGGGTAATTCACCCCTCCACTTT
CDR3 protein: CASSPRGNSPLHF

J gene: TRBJ1-1
V gene: TRBV30
clone size: .
D gene: .
CDR3 DNA: TGTGCCTGGGAACAGGGGAACACTGAAGCTTTCTTT
CDR3 protein: CAWEQGNTEAFF

J gene: TRBJ1-2
V gene: TRBV27
clone size: .
D gene: .
CDR3 DNA: TGTGCCAGCAGTTTATCTCATACTAACTATGGCTACACCTTC
CDR3 protein: CASSLSHTNYGYTF

J gene: TRBJ2-2
V gene: TRBV6-5
clone size: few
D gene: .
CDR3 DNA: TGTGCCAGCACTGGGGCAGATATGAACACCGGGGAGCTGTTTTTT
CDR3 protein: CASTGADMNTGELFF

J gene: TRBJ1-1
V gene: TRBV19
clone size: few
D gene: .
CDR3 DNA: TGTGCCAGTAGTGGGCTATCGGACACTGAAGCTTTCTTT
CDR3 protein: CASSGLSDTEAFF

J gene: TRBJ2-1
V gene: TRBV4-1
clone size: .
D gene: TRBD2
CDR3 DNA: TGCGCCAGCAGCCAGGGAGCGGGAGTAGCGTACAATGAGCAGTTCTTC
CDR3 protein: CASSQGAGVAYNEQFF

J gene: TRBJ2-7
V gene: TRBV5-4
clone size: .
D gene: .
CDR3 DNA: TGTGCCAGCAGCGGCGGGTCGGGCGAGCAGTACTTC
CDR3 protein: CASSGGSGEQYF

J gene: TRBJ2-7
V gene: TRBV11-2
clone size: few
D gene: .
CDR3 DNA: TGTGCCAGCAGCTGGACGGGGACCTACGAGCAGTACTTC
CDR3 protein: CASSWTGTYEQYF

J gene: TRBJ2-5
V gene: TRBV5-1
clone size: .
D gene: .
CDR3 DNA: TGCGCCAGCAGAGTCGGGGCAGCCTACCAAGAGACCCAGTACTTC
CDR3 protein: CASRVGAAYQETQYF

J gene: TRBJ2-7
V gene: TRBV7-9
clone size: .
D gene: .
CDR3 DNA: TGTGCCAGCGGGACCGCGGACGAGCAGTACTTC
CDR3 protein: CASGTADEQYF

J gene: TRBJ2-5
V gene: TRBV7-9
clone size: .
D gene: TRBD1
CDR3 DNA: TGTGCCAGCAGCGGACAGGGTTACGAGACCCAGTACTTC
CDR3 protein: CASSGQGYETQYF

J gene: TRBJ1-2
V gene: TRBV5-1
clone size: once
D gene: .
CDR3 DNA: TGCGCCAGCAGCTTGGCTGTGACAGTCTATGGCTACACCTTC
CDR3 protein: CASSLAVTVYGYTF

J gene: TRBJ2-7
V gene: TRBV5-1
clone size: .
D gene: .
CDR3 DNA: TGCGCCAGCAGCTTGGGACAGGTTGGGGGTGAGCAGTACTTC
CDR3 protein: CASSLGQVGGEQYF

J gene: TRBJ2-1
V gene: TRBV10-2
clone size: once
D gene: .
CDR3 DNA: TGCGCCAGCAGGGACTGGGACTCGGGAGATTACAATGAGCAGTTCTTC
CDR3 protein: CASRDWDSGDYNEQFF

J gene: TRBJ2-7
V gene: TRBV27
clone size: .
D gene: .
CDR3 DNA: TGTGCCAGCAGTTTTGGGGGCGCGGAGATCTACGAGCAGTACTTC
CDR3 protein: CASSFGGAEIYEQYF

J gene: TRBJ2-5
V gene: TRBV19
clone size: once
D gene: .
CDR3 DNA: TGTGCCAGTAGTCGACGGCTCCAAGAGACCCAGTACTTC
CDR3 protein: CASSRRLQETQYF

J gene: TRBJ1-5
V gene: TRBV4-2
clone size: .
D gene: .
CDR3 DNA: TGTGCCAGCAGACAACAGGGTAGGGTCAATCAGCCCCAGCATTTT
CDR3 protein: CASRQQGRVNQPQHF

J gene: TRBJ2-2
V gene: TRBV7-3
clone size: .
D gene: .
CDR3 DNA: TGTGCCAGCAGCTTAACGGTCCAAGCCCCCGGGGAGCTGTTTTTT
CDR3 protein: CASSLTVQAPGELFF

J gene: TRBJ1-4
V gene: TRBV11-2
clone size: .
D gene: TRBD1
CDR3 DNA: TGTGCCAGCAGCTTAGGAACGACAGGGGCTAATGAAAAACTGTTTTTT
CDR3 protein: CASSLGTTGANEKLFF

J gene: TRBJ2-7
V gene: TRBV28
clone size: .
D gene: TRBD1
CDR3 DNA: TGTGCCAGCAGTTTGAGGACAGGGGGGTACGAGCAGTACTTC
CDR3 protein: CASSLRTGGYEQYF

J gene: TRBJ2-7
V gene: TRBV15
clone size: .
D gene: .
CDR3 DNA: TGTGCCACCCTTCGGGGGCTAAACGAGCAGTACTTC
CDR3 protein: CATLRGLNEQYF

J gene: TRBJ1-2
V gene: TRBV6-1
clone size: .
D gene: .
CDR3 DNA: TGTGCCAGCACCATAGTGTCTAGCCCCTATCATGGCTACACCTTC
CDR3 protein: CASTIVSSPYHGYTF

J gene: TRBJ2-3
V gene: TRBV18
clone size: once
D gene: .
CDR3 DNA: TGTGCCAGCTCACCATCCCCGGTTGGGACAGATACGCAGTATTTT
CDR3 protein: CASSPSPVGTDTQYF

J gene: TRBJ1-1
V gene: TRBV4-1
clone size: .
D gene: TRBD1
CDR3 DNA: TGCGCCAGCAGCCCCCAAATAGAGACAGGGGGCACTGAAGCTTTCTTT
CDR3 protein: CASSPQIETGGTEAFF

J gene: TRBJ2-4
V gene: TRBV5-1
clone size: .
D gene: .
CDR3 DNA: TGCGCCAGCAGCTCCCGGCCGGGAAGCGAGAGCATTCAGTACTTC
CDR3 protein: CASSSRPGSESIQYF

J gene: TRBJ1-5
V gene: TRBV2
clone size: many
D gene: .
CDR3 DNA: TGTGCCTGCCGCGGGCGACCCAATCAGCCCCAGCATTTT
CDR3 protein: CACRGRPNQPQHF

J gene: TRBJ2-3
V gene: TRBV19
clone size: .
D gene: .
CDR3 DNA: TGTGCCAGTAGTATAAAGGAGACAGATACGCAGTATTTT
CDR3 protein: CASSIKETDTQYF

J gene: TRBJ1-2
V gene: TRBV23-1
clone size: .
D gene: .
CDR3 DNA: TGCGCCAGCAGTCAATCCGGCGGCAGGGGTCGATATGGCTACACCTTC
CDR3 protein: CASSQSGGRGRYGYTF

J gene: TRBJ1-2
V gene: TRBV25-1
clone size: .
D gene: TRBD1
CDR3 DNA: TGTGCCAGCAGTGCCTATGGACAGGGGAATGGCTACACCTTC
CDR3 protein: CASSAYGQGNGYTF

J gene: TRBJ2-5
V gene: TRBV5-4
clone size: .
D gene: .
CDR3 DNA: TGTGCCAGCAGCGGGGCGGGGGCGCAAGAGACCCAGTACTTC
CDR3 protein: CASSGAGAQETQYF

J gene: TRBJ1-2
V gene: TRBV6-4
clone size: .
D gene: .
CDR3 DNA: TGTGCCAGCAGTGAAGGGCGTAACTATGGCTACACCTTC
CDR3 protein: CASSEGRNYGYTF

J gene: TRBJ2-1
V gene: TRBV10-3
clone size: .
D gene: TRBD2
CDR3 DNA: TGTGCCATCAGTGGGACTAGCGGGAGTGGTGAGCAGTTCTTC
CDR3 protein: CAISGTSGSGEQFF

J gene: TRBJ1-1
V gene: TRBV29-1
clone size: once
D gene: TRBD1
CDR3 DNA: TGCAGCGTGGCCGGACAGGGGTTGAACACTGAAGCTTTCTTT
CDR3 protein: CSVAGQGLNTEAFF

J gene: TRBJ1-2
V gene: TRBV19
clone size: .
D gene: .
CDR3 DNA: TGTGCCAGTAGGCGTCAGGGCCTAAACTATGGCTACACCTTC
CDR3 protein: CASRRQGLNYGYTF

J gene: TRBJ2-5
V gene: TRBV7-2
clone size: .
D gene: TRBD2
CDR3 DNA: TGTGCCAGCAGCTTGCGGGGGGGCCCGCGTGGGGAGACCCAGTACTTC
CDR3 protein: CASSLRGGPRGETQYF

J gene: TRBJ1-1
V gene: TRBV27
clone size: .
D gene: .
CDR3 DNA: TGTGCCAGCAGTTTATACACAGGGTGGGGCACTGAAGCTTTCTTT
CDR3 protein: CASSLYTGWGTEAFF